Below are 7 T cell receptor beta chains sequenced from a single sample in a study of somatic mutations in cytotoxic T cells in rheumatoid arthritis. The data were produced by immunoSEQ multiplex PCR, yet TCRdb's version contains in-frame clones alone and is incomplete. The data contain 12,000 or so clones, roughly four fifths of them singletons. Source material: CD8+ T cells sorted from blood. Source of these receptors: a woman aged 55-69 years in good health.

This clone was detected once. This chain links TRBV5-1 with TRBJ2-3, with D possibly being TRBD2 (6 bases). The CDR3 is 19 amino acids. Germline assignment: CDR1 SGHRS and CDR2 YFSETQ. V was clipped by 5 bases and J by 8 bases, with 33 bases between them. The CDR3 is CASRAGTSVVGPERGTQYF. As DNA, the CDR3 is TGCGCCAGCAGGGCGGGGACTTCGGTAGTGGGGCCGGAAAGGGGTACGCAGTATTTT.

Sample share makes this clone medium-sized. CDR3 loop: CASSQKRAADTEAFF. CDR3 bases: TGTGCCAGCAGCCAAAAGAGGGCGGCGGACACTGAAGCTTTCTTT. This rearrangement joins TRBV4-2 to TRBJ1-1; D remains ambiguous. Trimming cost V 2 bases and J 3 bases, with 13 bases left between them. The germline V gene has CDR1 LGHNA and CDR2 YNFKEQ. This CDR3 contains 15 residues.

The V call is TRBV5-1, the J call TRBJ2-5, with D hard to call. Trimming stripped 0 bases from V and 1 base from J, with 10 bases between. In germline, CDR1 is SGHRS, CDR2 YFSETQ. CDR3 length equals 15 residues. The CDR3 nucleotides are TGCGCCAGCAGCTTGGCCCCCGGGTCCCAAGAGACCCAGTACTTC. Its protein is CASSLAPGSQETQYF.

The chain employs TRBV7-8 and TRBJ2-7; 7 positions match TRBD1. The V and J ends lost 5 bases and 4 bases, in that order; junction bases with no gene match: 5. Germline assignment: CDR1 SGHVS and CDR2 FQNEAQ. This CDR3 is 13 amino acids long. The CDR3: CASSEGTDYEQYV. The DNA for the CDR3 is TGTGCCAGCAGCGAGGGGACAGATTACGAGCAGTACGTC.

In DNA, the CDR3 is TGTGCCAGCAGCTCACCGCAGGGGGCGGGGAACACTGAAGCTTTCTTT. As protein: CASSSPQGAGNTEAFF. V is TRBV7-6 and J is TRBJ1-1, with 8 positions matching TRBD1. CDR1 is SGHVS, CDR2 FNYEAQ, per germline. The CDR3 is 16 residues long. The junction had 8 bases not matched to a gene; V was cut back by 4 bases and J by 1 base. The variable domain in full, with the rest retrieved from reference TRBV7-6 and TRBJ1-1, is GAGVSQSPRYKVTKRGQDVALRCDPISGHVSLYWYRQALGQGPEFLTYFNYEAQQDKSGLPNDRFSAERPEGSISTLTIQRTEQRDSAMYRCASSSPQGAGNTEAFFGQGTRLTVV.

The rearrangement joins TRBV7-9 to TRBJ2-1, with 11 bases lining up with TRBD1. The CDR3 is 16 amino acids. CDR1 is SEHNR and CDR2 is FQNEAQ in the germline V gene (reference sequence). The trim removed 4 bases at V and 10 bases at J, leaving 12 bases unmatched. The CDR3 DNA is TGTGCCAGCAGCTCCACCGCCGGACAGGGGGCCCGGGAGCAGTTCTTC. It yields the protein CASSSTAGQGAREQFF.

The chain has TRBV7-9 and TRBJ1-1, with TRBD1 matching 7 bases. After removal of 5 bases from V and 2 bases from J, the junction contained 8 bases not matched to a gene. CDR3 length: 15 amino acids. Germline CDR1 is SEHNR and CDR2 is FQNEAQ (reference sequence). CDR3 loop: CASSLWTGSNTEAFF. CDR3 nucleotide sequence: TGTGCCAGCAGCCTCTGGACAGGTTCAAACACTGAAGCTTTCTTT.